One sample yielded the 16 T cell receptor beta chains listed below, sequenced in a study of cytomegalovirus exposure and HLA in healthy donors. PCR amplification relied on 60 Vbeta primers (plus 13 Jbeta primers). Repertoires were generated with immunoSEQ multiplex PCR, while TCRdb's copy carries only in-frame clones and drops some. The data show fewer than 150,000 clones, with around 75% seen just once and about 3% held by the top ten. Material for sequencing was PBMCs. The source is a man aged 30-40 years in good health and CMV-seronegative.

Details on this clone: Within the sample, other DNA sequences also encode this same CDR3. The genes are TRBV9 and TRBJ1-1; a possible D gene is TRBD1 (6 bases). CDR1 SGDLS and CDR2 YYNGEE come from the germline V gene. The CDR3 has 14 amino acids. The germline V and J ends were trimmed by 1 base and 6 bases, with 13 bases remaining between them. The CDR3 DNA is TGTGCCAGCAGCGTACGGCAGGGGTCACCTGAAGCTTTCTTT. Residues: CASSVRQGSPEAFF. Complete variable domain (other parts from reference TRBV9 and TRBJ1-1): DSGVTQTPKHLITATGQRVTLRCSPRSGDLSVYWYQQSLDQGLQFLIQYYNGEERAKGNILERFSAQQFPDLHSELNLSSLELGDSALYFCASSVRQGSPEAFFGQGTRLTVV.

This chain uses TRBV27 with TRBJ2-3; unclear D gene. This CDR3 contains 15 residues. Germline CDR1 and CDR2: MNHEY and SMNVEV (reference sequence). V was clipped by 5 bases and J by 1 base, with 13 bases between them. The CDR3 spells CASSERVGGTDTQYF. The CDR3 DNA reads TGTGCCAGCAGTGAACGGGTGGGTGGCACAGATACGCAGTATTTT.

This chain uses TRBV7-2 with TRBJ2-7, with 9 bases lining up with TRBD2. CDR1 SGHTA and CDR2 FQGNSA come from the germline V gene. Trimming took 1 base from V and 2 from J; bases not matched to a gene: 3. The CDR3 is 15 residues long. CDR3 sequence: CASSLGTSAPYEQYF. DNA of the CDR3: TGTGCCAGCAGCTTAGGGACTAGCGCTCCCTACGAGCAGTACTTC.

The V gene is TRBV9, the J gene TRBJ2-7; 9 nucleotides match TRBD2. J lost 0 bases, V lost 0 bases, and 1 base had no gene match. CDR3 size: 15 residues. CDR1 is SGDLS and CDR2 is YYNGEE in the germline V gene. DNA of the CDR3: TGTGCCAGCAGCGTAGGACTAGCGGACTCCTACGAGCAGTACTTC. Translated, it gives CASSVGLADSYEQYF.

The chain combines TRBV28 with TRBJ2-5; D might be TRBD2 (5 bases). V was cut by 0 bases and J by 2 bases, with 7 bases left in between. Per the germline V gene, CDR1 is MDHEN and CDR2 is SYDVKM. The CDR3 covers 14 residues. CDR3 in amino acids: CASSLWGAQETQYF. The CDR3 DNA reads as TGTGCCAGCAGTTTATGGGGAGCTCAAGAGACCCAGTACTTC.

The CDR3 region has the DNA TGTGCCAGCAGCTTGGCCGGGGGGGTCAGGCGGGAGACCCAGTACTTC. It specifies CASSLAGGVRRETQYF. The chain combines TRBV5-5 with TRBJ2-5, with 8 nucleotides matching TRBD2. The junction had 9 bases not matched to a gene; V was cut back by 0 bases and J by 5 bases. The CDR3 spans 16 residues. Per the germline V gene, CDR1 is SGHKS and CDR2 is YYEKEE (reference sequence).

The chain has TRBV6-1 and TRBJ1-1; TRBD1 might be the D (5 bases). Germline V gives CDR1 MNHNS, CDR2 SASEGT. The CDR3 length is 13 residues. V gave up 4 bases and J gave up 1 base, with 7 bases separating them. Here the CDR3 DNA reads TGTGCCAGCAGTGCAAGGGGGAACACTGAAGCTTTCTTT. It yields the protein CASSARGNTEAFF.

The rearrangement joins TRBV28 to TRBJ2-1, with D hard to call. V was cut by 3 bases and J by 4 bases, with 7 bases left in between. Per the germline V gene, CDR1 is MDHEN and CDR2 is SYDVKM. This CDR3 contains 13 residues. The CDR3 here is CASSLYIYNEQFF. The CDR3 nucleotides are TGTGCCAGCAGTTTGTATATTTACAATGAGCAGTTCTTC.

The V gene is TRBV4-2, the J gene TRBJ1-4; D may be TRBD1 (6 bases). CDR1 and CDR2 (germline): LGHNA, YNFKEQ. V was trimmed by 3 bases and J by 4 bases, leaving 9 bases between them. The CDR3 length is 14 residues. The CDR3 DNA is TGTGCCAGCAGCCAGGACAGTTATAATGAAAAACTGTTTTTT. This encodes CASSQDSYNEKLFF.

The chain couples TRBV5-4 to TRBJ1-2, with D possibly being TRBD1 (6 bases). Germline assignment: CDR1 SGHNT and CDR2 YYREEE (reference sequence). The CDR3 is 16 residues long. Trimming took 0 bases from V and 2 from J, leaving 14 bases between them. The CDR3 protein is CASSLVSRTENYGYTF. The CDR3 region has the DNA TGTGCCAGCAGCTTGGTATCCCGGACAGAAAACTATGGCTACACCTTC.

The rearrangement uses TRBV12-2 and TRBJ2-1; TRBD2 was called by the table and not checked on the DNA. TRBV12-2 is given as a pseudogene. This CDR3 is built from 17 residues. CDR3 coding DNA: TGTGCAAGTCGCTTACCCCGTGGGCTAGCGGGATACTATGAGCAGTTCTTC. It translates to CASRLPRGLAGYYEQFF.

Here the CDR3 reads CASISGRALTDTQYF. CDR3 DNA: TGTGCCAGCATCAGTGGGAGGGCCTTGACAGATACGCAGTATTTT. The V and J genes are TRBV6-7 and TRBJ2-3; 7 nucleotides align to TRBD2. TRBV6-7 belongs to the ORF category, with a function that is uncertain. Germline trimming cut 7 bases from V and 3 bases from J; bases unmatched to any gene: 10. The CDR3 covers 15 residues.

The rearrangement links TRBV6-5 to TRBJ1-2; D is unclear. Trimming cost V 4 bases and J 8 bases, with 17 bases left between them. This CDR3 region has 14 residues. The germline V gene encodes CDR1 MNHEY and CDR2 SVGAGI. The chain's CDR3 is CASSLNGVPWGYTF. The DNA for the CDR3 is TGTGCCAGCAGTTTGAACGGAGTCCCTTGGGGCTACACCTTC.

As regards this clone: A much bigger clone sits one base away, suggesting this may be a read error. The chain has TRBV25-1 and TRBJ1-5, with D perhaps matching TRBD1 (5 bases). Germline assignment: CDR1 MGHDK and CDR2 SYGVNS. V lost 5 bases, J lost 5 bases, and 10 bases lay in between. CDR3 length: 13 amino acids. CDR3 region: CASSQGWDQPQHF. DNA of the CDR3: TGTGCCAGCAGTCAGGGTTGGGATCAGCCCCAGCATTTT.

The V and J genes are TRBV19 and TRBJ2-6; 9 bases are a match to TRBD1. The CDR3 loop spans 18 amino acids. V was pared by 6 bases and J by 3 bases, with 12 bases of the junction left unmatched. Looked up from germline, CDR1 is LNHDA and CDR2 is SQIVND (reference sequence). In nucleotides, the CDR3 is TGTGCCAGTAGGTTAATAACAGGGGGCGCGGATGGGGCCAACGTCCTGACTTTC. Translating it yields CASRLITGGADGANVLTF.

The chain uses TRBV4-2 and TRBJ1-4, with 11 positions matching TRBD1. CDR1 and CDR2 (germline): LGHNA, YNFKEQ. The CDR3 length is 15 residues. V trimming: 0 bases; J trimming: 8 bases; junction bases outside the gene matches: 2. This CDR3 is CASSQEGQGGEKLFF. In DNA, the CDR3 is TGTGCCAGCAGCCAAGAGGGACAGGGGGGAGAAAAACTGTTTTTT.